This T cell receptor beta chain was captured in a study of beta chain bispecific antibodies for T cell cancers. As for the study in general: Sequenced cells survived coculture with leukemia lines plus bispecific antibodies. Study outcomes and limitations: The leukemia cells, rather than normal T cells, gave most of the targeted TRBV signal.

This clonotype was observed a handful of times. Antigen unknown. The germline gives CDR1 SGHVS, CDR2 FQNEAQ. V was pared by 3 bases and J by 11 bases, with 11 bases between. The CDR3 covers 12 residues. Via MiXCR, TCRdb re-called the 5' RACE reads, giving one row per CDR3 protein. The sample has about 20,000 distinct CDR3 sequences, approximately 2.5% seen once; the top ten hold under 35%. T cells were expanded from blood mononuclear cells for about three days with anti-CD3 OKT3 or CD3/CD28 beads. The clonotype was recovered from a human donor in good health. Some clones in this sample may be carry-over from other donors' samples. Sequencing was carried out using healthy donor T cells cultured with leukemia cells. V gene TRBV7-8 combines with J gene TRBJ2-4; D call uncertain. The CDR3: CASSLDRSVQYF. CDR3 in DNA: TGTGCCAGCAGCTTGGACCGCTCGGTTCAGTACTTC.